What follows is one T cell receptor (beta chain) and its context. Its antigen is as yet unknown. Sequencing was performed with immunoSEQ multiplex PCR; in TCRdb, only in-frame clones are kept and a portion is missing. This table holds approximately 90,000 clones, less than 95% found once. The study sampled blood at baseline, cycle 4 day 1, and cycle 7 day 1. These data are taken from a study of OX40 agonist ivuxolimab in advanced cancers. Overall study context: With ivuxolimab, an agonistic anti-OX40 (CD134) antibody, patients were treated. Six ivuxolimab dose levels, 0.01 to 10 mg/kg, were given intravenously every 2 weeks. Overall study results and limits: Individuals who were partial responders at 0.1-3.0 mg/kg had clonal expansion that ranked among the lowest.

The germline gives CDR1 SGHNT, CDR2 YENEEA. The CDR3 loop spans 18 amino acids. V trimming: 4 bases; J trimming: 4 bases; junction bases outside the gene matches: 16. The sequence was collected from an adult with an advanced solid tumor such as melanoma, head and neck, liver or kidney cancer. Material: CD4+ or CD8+ T cells sorted from blood, obtained in a trial of the OX40 agonist ivuxolimab. V and J are TRBV11-3 and TRBJ1-2, with 9 bases aligning to TRBD1. This CDR3 reads CASSYRDRVDSNSYGYTF. In DNA, the CDR3 is TGTGCCAGCAGCTACCGGGACAGGGTTGATTCAAATTCCTATGGCTACACCTTC.